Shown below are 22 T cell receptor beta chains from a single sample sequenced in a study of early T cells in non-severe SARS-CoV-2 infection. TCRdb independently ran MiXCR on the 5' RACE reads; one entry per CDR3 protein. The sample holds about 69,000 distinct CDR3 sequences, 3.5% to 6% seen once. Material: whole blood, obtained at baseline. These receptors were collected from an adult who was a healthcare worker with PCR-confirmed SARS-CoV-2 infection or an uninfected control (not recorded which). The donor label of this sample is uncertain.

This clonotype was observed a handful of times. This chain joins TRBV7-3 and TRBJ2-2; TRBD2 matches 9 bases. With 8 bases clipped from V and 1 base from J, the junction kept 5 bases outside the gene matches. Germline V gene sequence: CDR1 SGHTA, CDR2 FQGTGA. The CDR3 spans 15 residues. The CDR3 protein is CASRELAGNTGELFF. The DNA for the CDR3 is TGTGCCAGCCGGGAACTAGCGGGGAACACCGGGGAGCTGTTTTTT. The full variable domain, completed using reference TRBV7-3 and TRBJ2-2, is GAGVSQTPSNKVTEKGKYVELRCDPISGHTALYWYRQSLGQGPEFLIYFQGTGAADDSGLPNDRFFAVRPEGSVSTLKIQRTERGDSAVYLCASRELAGNTGELFFGEGSRLTVL.

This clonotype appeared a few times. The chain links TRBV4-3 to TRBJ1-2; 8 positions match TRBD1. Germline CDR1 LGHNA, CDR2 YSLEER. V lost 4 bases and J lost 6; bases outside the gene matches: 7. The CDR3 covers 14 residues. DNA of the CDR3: TGCGCCAGCAGCCTACAGGGGGGGGATAATGGCTACACCTTC. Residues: CASSLQGGDNGYTF.

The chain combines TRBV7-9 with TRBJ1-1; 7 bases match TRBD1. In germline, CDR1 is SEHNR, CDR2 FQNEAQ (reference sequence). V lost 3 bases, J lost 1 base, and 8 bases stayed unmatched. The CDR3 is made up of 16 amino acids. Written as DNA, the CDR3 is TGTGCCAGCAGCTTTTCCAGGGGGAGAGGGAACACTGAAGCTTTCTTT. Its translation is CASSFSRGRGNTEAFF.

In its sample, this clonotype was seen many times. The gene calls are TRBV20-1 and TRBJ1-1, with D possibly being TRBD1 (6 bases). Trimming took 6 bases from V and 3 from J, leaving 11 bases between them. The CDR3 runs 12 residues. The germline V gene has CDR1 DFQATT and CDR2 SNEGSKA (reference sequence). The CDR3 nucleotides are TGCAGTGCAGCGAGGGGGGACACTGAAGCTTTCTTT. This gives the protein CSAARGDTEAFF.

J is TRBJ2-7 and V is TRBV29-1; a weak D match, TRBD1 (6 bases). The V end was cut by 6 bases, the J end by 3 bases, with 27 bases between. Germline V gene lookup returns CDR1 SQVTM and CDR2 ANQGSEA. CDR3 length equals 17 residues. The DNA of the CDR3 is TGCAGCGTAGCCCCCACCGGGACAAACGCTGGGTACTACGAGCAGTACTTC. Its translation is CSVAPTGTNAGYYEQYF.

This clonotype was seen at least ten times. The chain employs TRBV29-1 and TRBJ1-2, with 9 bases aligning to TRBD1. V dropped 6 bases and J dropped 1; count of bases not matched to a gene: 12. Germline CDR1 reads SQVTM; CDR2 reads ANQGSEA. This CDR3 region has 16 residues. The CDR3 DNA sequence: TGCAGCGTGGACCGGGACAGGGAACGAGTTAACTATGGCTACACCTTC. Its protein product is CSVDRDRERVNYGYTF.

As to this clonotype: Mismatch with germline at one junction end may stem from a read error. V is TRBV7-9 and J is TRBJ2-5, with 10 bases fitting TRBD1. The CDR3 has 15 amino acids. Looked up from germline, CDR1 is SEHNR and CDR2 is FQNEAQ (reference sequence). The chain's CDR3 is CASSQPGTGVETQYF. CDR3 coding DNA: TGCGCCAGCAGCCAACCCGGGACAGGGGTGGAGACCCAGTACTTC. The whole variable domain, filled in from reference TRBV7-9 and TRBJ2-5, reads DTGVSQNPRHKITKRGQNVTFRCDPISEHNRLYWYRQTLGQGPEFLTYFQNEAQLEKSRLLSDRFSAERPKGSFSTLEIQRTEQGDSAMYLCASSQPGTGVETQYFGPGTRLLVL.

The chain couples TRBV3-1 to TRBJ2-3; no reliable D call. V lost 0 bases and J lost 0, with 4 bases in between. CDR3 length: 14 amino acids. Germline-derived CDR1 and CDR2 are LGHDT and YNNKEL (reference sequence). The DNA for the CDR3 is TGTGCCAGCAGCCAAGATCTGAGCACAGATACGCAGTATTTT. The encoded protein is CASSQDLSTDTQYF.

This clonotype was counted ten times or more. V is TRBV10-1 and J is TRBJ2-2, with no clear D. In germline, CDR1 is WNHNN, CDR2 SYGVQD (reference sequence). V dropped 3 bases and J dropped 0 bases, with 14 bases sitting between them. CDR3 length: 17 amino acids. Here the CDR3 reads CASSEIQPNANTGELFF. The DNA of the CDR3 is TGCGCCAGCAGTGAAATACAGCCTAACGCGAACACCGGGGAGCTGTTTTTT.

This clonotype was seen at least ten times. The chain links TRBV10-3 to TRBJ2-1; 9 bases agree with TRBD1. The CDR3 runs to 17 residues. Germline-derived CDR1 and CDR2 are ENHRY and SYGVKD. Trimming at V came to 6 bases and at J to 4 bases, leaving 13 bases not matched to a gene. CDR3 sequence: CAIRGTGPTRSYNEQFF. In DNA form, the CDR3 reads TGTGCCATCAGAGGGACAGGGCCAACGCGAAGTTACAATGAGCAGTTCTTC.

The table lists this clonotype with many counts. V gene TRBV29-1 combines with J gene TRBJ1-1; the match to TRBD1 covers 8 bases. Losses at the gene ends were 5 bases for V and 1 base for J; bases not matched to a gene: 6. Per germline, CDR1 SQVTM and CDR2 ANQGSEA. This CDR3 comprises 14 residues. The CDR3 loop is CSVRQGSTNTEAFF. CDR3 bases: TGCAGCGTTCGACAGGGGTCGACGAACACTGAAGCTTTCTTT.

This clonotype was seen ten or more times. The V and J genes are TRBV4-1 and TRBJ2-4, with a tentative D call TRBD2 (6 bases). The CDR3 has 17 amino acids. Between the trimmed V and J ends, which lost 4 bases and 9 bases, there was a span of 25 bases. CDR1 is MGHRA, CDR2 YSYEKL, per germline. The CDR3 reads CASSPFFLGLRRGIQYF. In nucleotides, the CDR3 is TGCGCCAGCAGCCCTTTCTTCCTGGGACTCCGGAGGGGCATTCAGTACTTC.

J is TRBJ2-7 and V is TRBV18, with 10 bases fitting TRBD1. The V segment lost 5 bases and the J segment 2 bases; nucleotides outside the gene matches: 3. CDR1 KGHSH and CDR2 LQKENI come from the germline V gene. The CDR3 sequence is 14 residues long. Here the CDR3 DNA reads TGTGCCAGCTCAGGCGGACAGGGGGCCTACGAGCAGTACTTC. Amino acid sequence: CASSGGQGAYEQYF.

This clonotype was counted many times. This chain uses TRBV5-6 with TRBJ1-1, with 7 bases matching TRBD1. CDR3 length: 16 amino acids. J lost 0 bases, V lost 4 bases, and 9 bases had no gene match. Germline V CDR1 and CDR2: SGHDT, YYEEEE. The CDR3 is CASSQWGQLMNTEAFF. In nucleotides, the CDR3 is TGTGCCAGCAGCCAATGGGGACAGCTTATGAACACTGAAGCTTTCTTT.

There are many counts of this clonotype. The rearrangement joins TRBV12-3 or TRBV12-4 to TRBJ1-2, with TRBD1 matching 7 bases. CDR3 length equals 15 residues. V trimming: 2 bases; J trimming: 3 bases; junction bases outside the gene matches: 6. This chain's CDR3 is CASSLPRQGDYGYTF. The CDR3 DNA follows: TGTGCCAGCAGTTTACCCCGACAGGGTGACTATGGCTACACCTTC.

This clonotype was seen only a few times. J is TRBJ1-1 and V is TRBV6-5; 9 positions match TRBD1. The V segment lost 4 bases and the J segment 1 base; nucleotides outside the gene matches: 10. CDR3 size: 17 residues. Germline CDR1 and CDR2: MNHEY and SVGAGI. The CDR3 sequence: CASSWLFTGGRNTEAFF. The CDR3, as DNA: TGTGCCAGCAGTTGGCTGTTCACAGGGGGCAGGAACACTGAAGCTTTCTTT.

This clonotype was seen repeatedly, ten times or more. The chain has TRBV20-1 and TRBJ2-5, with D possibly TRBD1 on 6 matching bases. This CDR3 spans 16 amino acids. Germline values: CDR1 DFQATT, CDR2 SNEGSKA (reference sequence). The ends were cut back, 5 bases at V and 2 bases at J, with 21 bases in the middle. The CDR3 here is CSACRDTRALQETQYF. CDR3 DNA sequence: TGCAGTGCTTGCCGGGACACCAGGGCCCTACAAGAGACCCAGTACTTC.

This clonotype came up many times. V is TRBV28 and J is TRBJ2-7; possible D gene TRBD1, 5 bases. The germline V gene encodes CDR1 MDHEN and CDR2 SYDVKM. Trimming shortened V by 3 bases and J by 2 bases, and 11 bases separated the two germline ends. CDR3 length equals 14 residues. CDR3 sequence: CASSLVGRAYEQYF. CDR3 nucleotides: TGTGCCAGCAGTTTGGTGGGCAGGGCCTACGAGCAGTACTTC.

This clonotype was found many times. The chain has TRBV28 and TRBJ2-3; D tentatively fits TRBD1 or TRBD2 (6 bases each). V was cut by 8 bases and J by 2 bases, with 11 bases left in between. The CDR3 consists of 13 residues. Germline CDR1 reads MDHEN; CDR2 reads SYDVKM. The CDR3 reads CASRSGATDTQYF. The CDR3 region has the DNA TGTGCCAGCCGCTCGGGGGCCACAGATACGCAGTATTTT.

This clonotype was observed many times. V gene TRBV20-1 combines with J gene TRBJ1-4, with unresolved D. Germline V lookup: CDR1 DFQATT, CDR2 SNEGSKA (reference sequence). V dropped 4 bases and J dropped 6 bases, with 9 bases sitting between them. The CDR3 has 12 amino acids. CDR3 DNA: TGCAGTGCTATCGGTGGAGATGAAAAACTGTTTTTT. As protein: CSAIGGDEKLFF.

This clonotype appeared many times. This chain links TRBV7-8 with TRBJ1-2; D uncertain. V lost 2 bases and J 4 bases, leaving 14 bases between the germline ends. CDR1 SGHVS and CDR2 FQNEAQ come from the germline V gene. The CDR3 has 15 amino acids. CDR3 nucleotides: TGTGCCAGCAGCTTACGTCCTCGCCACGTCTATGGCTACACCTTC. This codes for CASSLRPRHVYGYTF.

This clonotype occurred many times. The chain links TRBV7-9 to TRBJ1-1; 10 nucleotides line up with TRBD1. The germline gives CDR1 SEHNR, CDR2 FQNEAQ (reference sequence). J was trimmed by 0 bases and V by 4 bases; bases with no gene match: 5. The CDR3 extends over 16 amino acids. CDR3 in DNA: TGTGCCAGCAGCTCCCCGGACAGGGGGATGAACACTGAAGCTTTCTTT. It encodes CASSSPDRGMNTEAFF.